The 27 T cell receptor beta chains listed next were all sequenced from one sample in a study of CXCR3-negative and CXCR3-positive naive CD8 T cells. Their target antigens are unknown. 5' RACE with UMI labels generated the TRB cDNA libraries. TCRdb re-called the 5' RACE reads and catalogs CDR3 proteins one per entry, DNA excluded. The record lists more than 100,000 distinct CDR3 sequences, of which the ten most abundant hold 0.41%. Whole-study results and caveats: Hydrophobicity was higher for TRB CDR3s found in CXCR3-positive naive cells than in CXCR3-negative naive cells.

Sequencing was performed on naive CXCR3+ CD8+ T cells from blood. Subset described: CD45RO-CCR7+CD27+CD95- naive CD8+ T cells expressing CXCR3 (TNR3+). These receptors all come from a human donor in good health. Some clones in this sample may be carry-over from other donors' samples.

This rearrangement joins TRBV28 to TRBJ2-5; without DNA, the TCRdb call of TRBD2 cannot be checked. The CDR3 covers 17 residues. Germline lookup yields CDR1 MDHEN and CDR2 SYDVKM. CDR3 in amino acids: CASSPRRESYVTETQYF.

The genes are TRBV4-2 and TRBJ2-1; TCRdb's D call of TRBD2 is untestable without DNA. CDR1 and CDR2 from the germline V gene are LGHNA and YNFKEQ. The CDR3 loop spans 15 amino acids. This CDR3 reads CASSQVSGGANEQFF.

The CDR3 is CSARIGGQVEQYF. The rearrangement joins TRBV20-1 to TRBJ2-7. Germline V gene sequence: CDR1 DFQATT, CDR2 SNEGSKA (reference sequence). The length of the CDR3 is 13 residues.

The CDR3 protein is CASSLSGYRETQYF. The chain uses TRBV28 and TRBJ2-5. The CDR3 sequence is 14 residues long. Per germline, CDR1 MDHEN and CDR2 SYDVKM.

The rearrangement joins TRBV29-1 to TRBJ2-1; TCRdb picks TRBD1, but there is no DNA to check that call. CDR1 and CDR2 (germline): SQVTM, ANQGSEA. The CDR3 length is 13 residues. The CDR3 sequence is CSVRDAAYNEQFF.

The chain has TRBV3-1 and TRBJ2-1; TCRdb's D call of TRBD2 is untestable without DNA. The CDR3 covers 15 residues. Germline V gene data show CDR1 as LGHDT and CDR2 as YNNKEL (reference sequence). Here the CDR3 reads CASSQRGGLGNEQFF.

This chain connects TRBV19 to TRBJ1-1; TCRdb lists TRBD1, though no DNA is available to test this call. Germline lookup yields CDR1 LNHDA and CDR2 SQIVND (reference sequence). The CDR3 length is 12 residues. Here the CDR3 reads CASSPAGTEAFF.

CDR3 residues: CAISESRLAGGPYQETQYF. The chain uses TRBV10-3 and TRBJ2-5; TCRdb's D gene call, TRBD2, goes unchecked for lack of DNA. Per germline, CDR1 ENHRY and CDR2 SYGVKD. This CDR3 has 19 amino acids.

This chain's CDR3 is CSILTGVDGYTF. The V and J genes are TRBV29-1 and TRBJ1-2; TCRdb indicates TRBD1, and absent DNA this call remains unverified. CDR3 length: 12 residues. Looked up from germline, CDR1 is SQVTM and CDR2 is ANQGSEA.

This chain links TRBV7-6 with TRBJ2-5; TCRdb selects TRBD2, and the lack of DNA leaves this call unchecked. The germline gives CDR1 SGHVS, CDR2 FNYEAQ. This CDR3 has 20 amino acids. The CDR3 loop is CASSLAPVLAGGLGKETQYF.

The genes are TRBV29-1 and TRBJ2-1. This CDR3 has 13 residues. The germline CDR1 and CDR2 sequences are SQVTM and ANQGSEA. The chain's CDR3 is CSVESALGYEQFF.

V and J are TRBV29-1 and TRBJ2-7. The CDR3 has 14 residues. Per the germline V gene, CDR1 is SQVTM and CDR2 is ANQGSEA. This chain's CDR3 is CSVFLSIGSYEQYF.

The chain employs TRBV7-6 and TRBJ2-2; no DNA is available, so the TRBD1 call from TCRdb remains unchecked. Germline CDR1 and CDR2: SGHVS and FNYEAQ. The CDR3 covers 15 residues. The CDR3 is CASSQNYRGTGELFF.

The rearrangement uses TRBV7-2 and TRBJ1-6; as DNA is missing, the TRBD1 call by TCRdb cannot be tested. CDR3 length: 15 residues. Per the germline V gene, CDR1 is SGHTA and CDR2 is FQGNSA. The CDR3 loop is CASSSPGQRNSPLHF.

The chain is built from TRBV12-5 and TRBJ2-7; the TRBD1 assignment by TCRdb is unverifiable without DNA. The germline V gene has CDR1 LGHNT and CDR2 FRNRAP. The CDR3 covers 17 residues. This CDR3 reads CARRGKLGELIPCEQYF. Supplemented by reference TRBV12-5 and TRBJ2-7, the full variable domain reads DARVTQTPRHKVTEMGQEVTMRCQPILGHNTVFWYRQTMMQGLELLAYFRNRAPLDDSGMPKDRFSAEMPDATLATLKIQPSEPRDSAVYFCARRGKLGELIPCEQYFGPGTRLTVT.

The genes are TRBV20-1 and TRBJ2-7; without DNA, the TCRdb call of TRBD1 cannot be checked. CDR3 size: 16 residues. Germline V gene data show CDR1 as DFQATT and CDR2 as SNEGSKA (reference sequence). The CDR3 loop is CSARGVPRGPGYEQYF.

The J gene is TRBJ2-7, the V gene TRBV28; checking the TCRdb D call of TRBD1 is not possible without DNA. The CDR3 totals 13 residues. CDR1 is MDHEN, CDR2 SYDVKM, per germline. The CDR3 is CASSLGQANEQYF.

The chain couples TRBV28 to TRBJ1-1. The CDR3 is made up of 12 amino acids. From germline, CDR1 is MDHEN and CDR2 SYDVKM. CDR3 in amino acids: CASSFGVTEAFF.

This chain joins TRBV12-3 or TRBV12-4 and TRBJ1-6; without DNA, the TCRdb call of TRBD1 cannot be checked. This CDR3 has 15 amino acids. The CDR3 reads CASSSPGQYGSPLHF.

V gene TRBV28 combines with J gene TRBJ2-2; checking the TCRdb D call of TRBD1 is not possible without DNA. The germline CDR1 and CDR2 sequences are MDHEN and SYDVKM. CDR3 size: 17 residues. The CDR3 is CASSWPGGRPNTGELFF.

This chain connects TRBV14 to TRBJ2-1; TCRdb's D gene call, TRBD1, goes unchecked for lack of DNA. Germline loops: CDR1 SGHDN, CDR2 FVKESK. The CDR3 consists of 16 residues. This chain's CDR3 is CASSQFWQGIYNEQFF.

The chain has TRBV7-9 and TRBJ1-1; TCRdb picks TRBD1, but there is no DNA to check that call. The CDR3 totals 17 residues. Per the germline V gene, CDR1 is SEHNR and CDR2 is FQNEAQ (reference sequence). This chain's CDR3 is CVSTKTGLLRTNTEAFF.

Here the CDR3 reads CASSNRLPDYEQYF. The chain links TRBV7-2 to TRBJ2-7; as DNA is missing, the TRBD1 call by TCRdb cannot be tested. The CDR3 runs 14 residues. From germline, CDR1 is SGHTA and CDR2 FQGNSA.

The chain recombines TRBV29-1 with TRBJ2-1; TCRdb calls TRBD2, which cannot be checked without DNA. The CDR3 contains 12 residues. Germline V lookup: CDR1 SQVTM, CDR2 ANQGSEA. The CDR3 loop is CSVERLDNEQFF.

CDR3 in amino acids: CASSVVAGLTHNEQFF. The J gene is TRBJ2-1, the V gene TRBV9; the D call from TCRdb, TRBD2, cannot be confirmed without DNA. The CDR3 has 16 amino acids. The germline V gene has CDR1 SGDLS and CDR2 YYNGEE.

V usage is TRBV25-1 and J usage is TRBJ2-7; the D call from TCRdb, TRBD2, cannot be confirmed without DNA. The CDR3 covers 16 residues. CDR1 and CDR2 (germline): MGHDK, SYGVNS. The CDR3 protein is CASSERGAGANLEQYF.

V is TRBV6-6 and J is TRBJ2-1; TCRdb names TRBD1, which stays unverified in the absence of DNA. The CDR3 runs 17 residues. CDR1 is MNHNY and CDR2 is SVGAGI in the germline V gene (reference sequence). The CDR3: CASSYRVAGAHNNEQFF.